This passage covers 23 T cell receptor beta chains from one sample sequenced in a study of blood T cells in healthy people across ages. A sample-barcoded 5' primer and a J-beta primer mix were used in a second PCR of roughly 6 to 11 cycles. TCRdb recomputed calls from the 5' RACE reads with MiXCR, one row per CDR3 protein. The sample holds under 1,000,000 distinct CDR3 sequences, more than 35% seen once. The sequenced sample was blood. All receptors come from a man of 80 years or more in good health.

About this clonotype: A much larger clone lies a single base off, so this may be a read error. The chain employs TRBV10-3 and TRBJ1-2, with 8 nucleotides matching TRBD1. Germline V gene lookup returns CDR1 ENHRY and CDR2 SYGVKD. The CDR3 covers 15 residues. CDR3 sequence reads: CAISESGGQGLGNTF. The CDR3 bases are TGTGCCATCAGTGAGTCGGGAGGACAGGGTCTTGGCAACACCTTC.

For the CDR3, the DNA is TGTGCCAGCAGCCGGGGACCAGCTTCTAACAATGAGCAGTTCTTC. Translation: CASSRGPASNNEQFF. The genes are TRBV7-9 and TRBJ2-1; D may be TRBD1 or TRBD2 (5 bases each). Germline V gene data show CDR1 as SEHNR and CDR2 as FQNEAQ (reference sequence). V was cut by 5 bases and J by 5 bases, with 16 bases left in between. The CDR3 is 15 residues long. Full variable domain (remainder filled in from reference TRBV7-9 and TRBJ2-1): DTGVSQNPRHKITKRGQNVTFRCDPISEHNRLYWYRQTLGQGPEFLTYFQNEAQLEKSRLLSDRFSAERPKGSFSTLEIQRTEQGDSAMYLCASSRGPASNNEQFFGPGTRLTVL.

J is TRBJ1-1 and V is TRBV7-8; D uncertain. The V and J ends lost 5 bases and 1 base respectively, with 17 bases between them. This CDR3 is 16 amino acids long. From germline, CDR1 is SGHVS and CDR2 FQNEAQ. The CDR3 nucleotides read TGTGCCAGCAGCACTATCGACACCCTATCGAACACTGAAGCTTTCTTT. Its translation is CASSTIDTLSNTEAFF.

The chain recombines TRBV20-1 with TRBJ2-1; 11 positions agree with TRBD2. Germline-derived CDR1 and CDR2 are DFQATT and SNEGSKA (reference sequence). After removal of 4 bases from V and 5 bases from J, the junction contained 4 bases not matched to a gene. CDR3 length: 14 amino acids. The CDR3 is CSAMVTSGNNEQFF. CDR3 nucleotide sequence: TGCAGTGCTATGGTGACTAGCGGGAACAATGAGCAGTTCTTC.

This clonotype has only one observation. J is TRBJ2-1 and V is TRBV4-1, with 8 bases fitting TRBD2. V lost 1 base, J lost 7 bases, and 9 bases stayed unmatched. In germline, CDR1 is MGHRA, CDR2 YSYEKL. This CDR3 spans 16 amino acids. For the CDR3, the DNA is TGCGCCAGCAGCCAAGCGTTCGGGACTAGAGGAAATGAGCAGTTCTTC. Its protein product is CASSQAFGTRGNEQFF.

This rearrangement joins TRBV20-1 to TRBJ1-5; D may be TRBD1 (5 bases). Germline V CDR1 and CDR2: DFQATT, SNEGSKA (reference sequence). V dropped 4 bases and J dropped 11 bases, with 27 bases sitting between them. The CDR3 is 16 amino acids. Written as DNA, the CDR3 is TGCAGTGCTACTCGTCCCGTCGGGGCTAACATTGGGACCCAGCATTTT. Translation: CSATRPVGANIGTQHF.

This chain links TRBV2 with TRBJ2-5, with TRBD2 matching 7 bases. Per germline, CDR1 SNHLY and CDR2 FYNNEI. The CDR3 covers 17 residues. Trimming at V came to 1 base and at J to 4 bases, leaving 12 bases not matched to a gene. DNA for the CDR3: TGTGCCAGCAGTGAAGTGGTAGGACTAGGTGGCGGAGAGACCCAGTACTTC. Protein product: CASSEVVGLGGGETQYF.

This clonotype showed up just once. V is TRBV21-1 and J is TRBJ2-1; no DNA check was done on the table's D call, TRBD2. TRBV21-1 is deemed a pseudogene. The CDR3 length is 18 residues. The CDR3 is CASSAPRLAGGIYNEQFF. The CDR3 DNA follows: TGCGCCAGCAGCGCGCCGAGACTAGCGGGAGGGATTTACAATGAGCAGTTCTTC.

This clonotype was counted at least ten times. An end of the junction differs from the germline gene, which may be a read error. V usage is TRBV5-1 and J usage is TRBJ2-7; the match to TRBD2 covers 9 bases. Germline lookup yields CDR1 SGHRS and CDR2 YFSETQ. The CDR3 consists of 13 residues. CDR3: CASSSGASYEQYF. CDR3 sequence (DNA): TGTGCCAGCTCTAGCGGGGCCTCCTACGAGCAGTACTTC.

The V gene is TRBV12-5, the J gene TRBJ2-1; TRBD2 agrees at 10 bases. Trimming at V came to 1 base and at J to 5 bases, leaving 2 bases not matched to a gene. Germline V lookup: CDR1 LGHNT, CDR2 FRNRAP. This CDR3 spans 15 amino acids. Here the CDR3 DNA reads TGTGCTAGTGGTTTGGAACTAGCGGGGCACAATGAGCAGTTCTTC. It yields the protein CASGLELAGHNEQFF.

This clonotype has only a few counts. This chain joins TRBV4-3 and TRBJ1-2; no clear D gene. CDR3 length: 17 residues. Germline V gene data show CDR1 as LGHNA and CDR2 as YSLEER. Trimming cost V 0 bases and J 2 bases, with 16 bases left between them. In DNA, the CDR3 is TGCGCCAGCAGCCAAGAGCTGGGTACCGAGGCCAACTATGGCTACACCTTC. It codes for CASSQELGTEANYGYTF.

J is TRBJ2-4 and V is TRBV29-1; D is undetermined. The CDR3 contains 14 residues. V was pared by 6 bases and J by 5 bases, with 17 bases between. CDR1 SQVTM and CDR2 ANQGSEA come from the germline V gene. The DNA for the CDR3 is TGCAGCGTGGCCCAACGTAGTTTGGAAAACATTCAGTACTTC. Residues: CSVAQRSLENIQYF.

The rearrangement uses TRBV29-1 and TRBJ2-7, with D possibly matching TRBD1 (7 bases). The CDR3 is 12 residues long. Trimming took off 7 bases at V and 3 bases at J, with 13 bases between the two ends. The germline gives CDR1 SQVTM, CDR2 ANQGSEA. The CDR3 DNA sequence: TGCAGCGCGTACAGGGGAGGCTACGAGCAGTACTTC. Its protein is CSAYRGGYEQYF.

This rearrangement joins TRBV7-3 to TRBJ1-6; D gene ambiguous. The CDR3 is made up of 13 amino acids. The V end was cut by 6 bases, the J end by 9 bases, with 12 bases between. Germline lookup yields CDR1 SGHTA and CDR2 FQGTGA. The CDR3 sequence is CASSSRAFSPLHF. Written as DNA, the CDR3 is TGTGCCAGCAGTTCTCGGGCCTTTTCACCCCTCCACTTT.

The rearrangement links TRBV29-1 to TRBJ2-2; D gene uncertain. The V gene lost 2 bases and the J gene lost 1 base, with 20 bases spanning the gap. CDR3 length equals 18 residues. Per the germline V gene, CDR1 is SQVTM and CDR2 is ANQGSEA. The CDR3 is CSVEQLVGAGKNTGELFF. In DNA form, the CDR3 reads TGCAGCGTTGAACAGCTCGTTGGTGCAGGAAAGAACACCGGGGAGCTGTTTTTT.

This clonotype was detected a few times. The J gene is TRBJ2-1, the V gene TRBV12-3 or TRBV12-4, with D maybe TRBD2 (5 bases). There are 14 residues in the CDR3. Trimming stripped 3 bases from V and 1 base from J, with 7 bases between. The CDR3 nucleotides are TGTGCCAGCAGTTTCCGGGATTCCTACAATGAGCAGTTCTTC. It encodes CASSFRDSYNEQFF.

The genes are TRBV20-1 and TRBJ2-7, with D possibly matching TRBD2 (5 bases). CDR3 length: 13 amino acids. With 2 bases removed from V and 2 bases from J, the gap between germline ends came to 10 bases. Germline lookup yields CDR1 DFQATT and CDR2 SNEGSKA (reference sequence). The CDR3 DNA reads TGCAGTGCTAGACGAGAGGGCACCTACGAGCAGTACTTC. Encoded protein: CSARREGTYEQYF.

The gene calls are TRBV20-1 and TRBJ1-5; a possible D gene is TRBD1 (5 bases). V lost 0 bases and J 0 bases, leaving 18 bases between the germline ends. The CDR3 is made up of 18 amino acids. CDR1 is DFQATT and CDR2 is SNEGSKA in the germline V gene (reference sequence). This CDR3 is CSARDRDGRPHSNQPQHF. In DNA form, the CDR3 reads TGCAGTGCTAGAGATCGGGACGGACGGCCCCATAGCAATCAGCCCCAGCATTTT.

This chain links TRBV5-1 with TRBJ2-3; D perhaps matches TRBD2 (6 bases). The germline CDR1 and CDR2 sequences are SGHRS and YFSETQ. CDR3 length equals 16 residues. Between the trimmed V and J ends, which lost 0 bases and 4 bases, there was a span of 15 bases. The CDR3 DNA sequence: TGCGCCAGCAGCTTGGCTGGCGGGACCGTCGCAGATACGCAGTATTTT. It specifies CASSLAGGTVADTQYF.

The CDR3 spells CASKSGTGANLNYEQYF. The CDR3 nucleotides are TGTGCCAGCAAATCTGGGACAGGGGCCAACTTAAACTACGAGCAGTACTTC. V usage is TRBV27 and J usage is TRBJ2-7; 10 bases are a match to TRBD1. Germline loops: CDR1 MNHEY, CDR2 SMNVEV (reference sequence). The CDR3 is 17 residues long. Germline trimming cut 7 bases from V and 3 bases from J; bases unmatched to any gene: 15.

The table lists this clonotype with many counts. The gene calls are TRBV28 and TRBJ1-5, with D unclear. Germline V gene data show CDR1 as MDHEN and CDR2 as SYDVKM. V was pared by 7 bases and J by 1 base, with 14 bases between. The CDR3 spans 15 residues. CDR3 in amino acids: CASMEAGSSNQPQHF. The CDR3, as DNA: TGTGCCAGCATGGAGGCGGGGAGCAGCAATCAGCCCCAGCATTTT.

The chain uses TRBV20-1 and TRBJ1-2; D is undetermined. Trimming took off 0 bases at V and 4 bases at J, with 18 bases between the two ends. This CDR3 is 16 amino acids long. The germline CDR1 and CDR2 sequences are DFQATT and SNEGSKA (reference sequence). The CDR3 spells CSARDPTRTRSYGYTF. CDR3 coding DNA: TGCAGTGCTAGAGACCCCACCCGTACTAGGAGCTATGGCTACACCTTC.

This clonotype appeared many times. The chain joins TRBV12-3 or TRBV12-4 to TRBJ2-4, with D uncertain. This CDR3 region has 17 residues. Between the trimmed V and J ends, which lost 1 base and 0 bases, there was a span of 13 bases. The CDR3 loop reads CASSLGESVLAKNIQYF. The CDR3 DNA follows: TGTGCCAGCAGTTTAGGGGAATCCGTCCTAGCCAAAAACATTCAGTACTTC.